These 23 T cell receptor beta chains came from one sample sequenced in a study of T-cell reconstitution after alpha-beta-depleted transplantation in children. Unique molecular identifiers were incorporated during preparation of the TCRbeta library. From the PCR reads, TCRdb called clonotypes with MiXCR, one entry per CDR3 protein. The table shows about 980,000 distinct CDR3 sequences, with roughly 29% occurring only once. This specimen consisted of PBMCs, mostly from graft donor cells, obtained 360 days after TCRalphabeta/CD19-depleted stem cell transplant. These receptors all stem from a boy under two years old who had a stem cell transplant for SCID, so the T cells may come from the graft donor.

J is TRBJ2-5 and V is TRBV25-1; 7 nucleotides line up with TRBD1. Germline V gene sequence: CDR1 MGHDK, CDR2 SYGVNS. The CDR3 totals 15 residues. V dropped 6 bases and J dropped 1; count of bases not matched to a gene: 8. CDR3 sequence reads: CASSSFTGAQETQYF. The CDR3 DNA sequence: TGTGCCAGCAGCTCTTTCACAGGGGCCCAAGAGACCCAGTACTTC.

The gene calls are TRBV19 and TRBJ2-7; D is possibly TRBD2 (5 bases). Germline V gene sequence: CDR1 LNHDA, CDR2 SQIVND (reference sequence). The ends were cut back, 1 base at V and 2 bases at J, with 12 bases in the middle. The CDR3 contains 15 residues. The CDR3 coding sequence is TGTGCCAGTAGTATAGCGATGGACTCGGCCTACGAGCAGTACTTC. It encodes CASSIAMDSAYEQYF.

In this sample, this clonotype turned up many times. V usage is TRBV25-1 and J usage is TRBJ2-5; D is perhaps TRBD2 (5 bases). The CDR3 is made up of 15 amino acids. Between the trimmed V and J ends, which lost 2 bases and 3 bases, there was a span of 13 bases. Germline V gene sequence: CDR1 MGHDK, CDR2 SYGVNS. The CDR3 region has the DNA TGTGCCAGCAGTGAACGCCGGAAACTAGAAGAGACCCAGTACTTC. This translates into CASSERRKLEETQYF.

This chain links TRBV5-1 with TRBJ2-3; TRBD2 matches at 7 bases. V was clipped by 7 bases and J by 2 bases; unmatched bases: 10. CDR3 size: 15 residues. The germline V gene encodes CDR1 SGHRS and CDR2 YFSETQ. CDR3 loop: CASSKASGFTDTQYF. The CDR3, as DNA: TGCGCCAGCTCCAAGGCTAGCGGATTCACAGATACGCAGTATTTT.

This clonotype occurred a few times. The chain has TRBV9 and TRBJ1-2; no clear D gene. Germline lookup yields CDR1 SGDLS and CDR2 YYNGEE. CDR3 size: 14 residues. V was cut by 4 bases and J by 1 base, with 11 bases left in between. The CDR3 bases are TGTGCCAGCAGCCCTCCCGGGGTTAACTATGGCTACACCTTC. Translated, it gives CASSPPGVNYGYTF. The full variable domain, its missing parts supplied by reference TRBV9 and TRBJ1-2, is DSGVTQTPKHLITATGQRVTLRCSPRSGDLSVYWYQQSLDQGLQFLIQYYNGEERAKGNILERFSAQQFPDLHSELNLSSLELGDSALYFCASSPPGVNYGYTFGSGTRLTVV.

The V and J genes are TRBV20-1 and TRBJ1-1; D uncertain. In germline, CDR1 is DFQATT, CDR2 SNEGSKA (reference sequence). Trimming cost V 4 bases and J 7 bases, with 16 bases left between them. The length of the CDR3 is 13 residues. Here the CDR3 DNA reads TGCAGTGCTATGGGCCAGGTCTTAGGTGAAGCTTTCTTT. Amino acids: CSAMGQVLGEAFF.

This clonotype has more than one count but fewer than ten. The J gene is TRBJ2-1, the V gene TRBV6-2 or TRBV6-3; 12 positions match TRBD2. J was trimmed by 2 bases and V by 5 bases; bases with no gene match: 10. Germline CDR1 and CDR2: MNHEY and SVGEGT. CDR3 length: 18 amino acids. The CDR3, as DNA: TGTGCCAGCAGTACCCCTTTCCCTAGCGGGGGGGCCTACAATGAGCAGTTCTTC. The encoded protein is CASSTPFPSGGAYNEQFF.

This clonotype occurred a few times. This rearrangement joins TRBV12-3 or TRBV12-4 to TRBJ1-1; D is unresolved. V dropped 2 bases and J dropped 6 bases, with 10 bases sitting between them. The CDR3 is 13 amino acids. This CDR3 is CASSLQVFSEAFF. Written as DNA, the CDR3 is TGTGCCAGCAGTTTACAGGTTTTCTCTGAAGCTTTCTTT.

This clonotype was seen ten or more times. The chain recombines TRBV20-1 with TRBJ2-1; 7 positions match TRBD2. V gave up 1 base and J gave up 6 bases; unmatched junction bases: 6. Germline assignment: CDR1 DFQATT and CDR2 SNEGSKA (reference sequence). The CDR3 totals 14 residues. The CDR3 DNA is TGCAGTGCTAGAGTGGCTTGGGGGGGCAATGAGCAGTTCTTC. Translated: CSARVAWGGNEQFF.

The J gene is TRBJ2-7, the V gene TRBV20-1; the D is unclear. With 0 bases removed from V and 2 bases from J, the gap between germline ends came to 11 bases. The CDR3 is 14 residues long. CDR1 is DFQATT and CDR2 is SNEGSKA in the germline V gene (reference sequence). For the CDR3, the DNA is TGCAGTGCTAGAGATTCGGCCAGAACCTACGAGCAGTACTTC. Its protein is CSARDSARTYEQYF.

This chain links TRBV7-9 with TRBJ2-3; the D is unclear. The CDR3 has 17 residues. V shed 10 bases and J shed 0 bases, with 23 bases lying between them. Germline V gene sequence: CDR1 SEHNR, CDR2 FQNEAQ (reference sequence). The DNA of the CDR3 is TGTGCCATCGGCTTGTGGGTCAGAAGAAGCAGCACAGATACGCAGTATTTT. Protein product: CAIGLWVRRSSTDTQYF.

The genes are TRBV7-9 and TRBJ1-1; D ambiguous. Germline CDR1 is SEHNR and CDR2 is FQNEAQ (reference sequence). Trimming took off 3 bases at V and 4 bases at J, with 15 bases between the two ends. The CDR3 contains 15 residues. CDR3 in amino acids: CASSFGPNSITEAFF. The CDR3 DNA is TGTGCCAGCAGCTTTGGCCCCAATTCGATCACTGAAGCTTTCTTT.

The chain carries TRBV20-1 and TRBJ2-2; unclear D gene. The CDR3 has 14 amino acids. Germline V gene lookup returns CDR1 DFQATT and CDR2 SNEGSKA (reference sequence). V lost 5 bases and J 1 base, leaving 11 bases between the germline ends. Written as DNA, the CDR3 is TGCAGTGCTCGGGCGATAAAGAACACCGGGGAGCTGTTTTTT. This gives the protein CSARAIKNTGELFF.

A few counts support this clonotype. The genes are TRBV20-1 and TRBJ1-2; weak D call: TRBD1 (5 bases). The length of the CDR3 is 15 residues. Trimming took off 1 base at V and 0 bases at J, with 12 bases between the two ends. In germline, CDR1 is DFQATT, CDR2 SNEGSKA (reference sequence). In DNA, the CDR3 is TGCAGTGCTAGAGTCTCCTTGGGGGCTAACTATGGCTACACCTTC. This codes for CSARVSLGANYGYTF.

As regards this clonotype: This may arise from a read error, as a much more abundant clone is one base away. V gene TRBV12-3 or TRBV12-4 combines with J gene TRBJ2-2; D not resolved. The CDR3 has 15 residues. Trimming cost V 0 bases and J 6 bases, with 11 bases left between them. The CDR3 reads CASSLARVLAGELFF. In DNA, the CDR3 is TGTGCCAGCAGTTTAGCTCGAGTCCTCGCCGGGGAGCTGTTTTTT.

This chain links TRBV9 with TRBJ2-3, with TRBD1 matching over 9 bases. The CDR3 totals 16 residues. Germline trimming cut 0 bases from V and 5 bases from J; bases unmatched to any gene: 7. Germline V CDR1 and CDR2: SGDLS, YYNGEE. The CDR3 sequence: CASSVVGTGKRDTQYF. The CDR3 DNA sequence: TGTGCCAGCAGCGTAGTTGGGACAGGGAAGAGAGATACGCAGTATTTT.

The chain uses TRBV28 and TRBJ1-4; perhaps TRBD1 as D (5 bases). The ends were cut back, 4 bases at V and 2 bases at J, with 20 bases in the middle. Germline V lookup: CDR1 MDHEN, CDR2 SYDVKM. This CDR3 is 18 amino acids long. The CDR3 coding sequence is TGTGCCAGCAGTTCCCCCGGTTTCTACGGGACGACTAATGAAAAACTGTTTTTT. Protein sequence: CASSSPGFYGTTNEKLFF.

This chain connects TRBV7-3 to TRBJ2-3; 9 bases agree with TRBD2. Trimming took 5 bases from V and 3 from J; bases not matched to a gene: 9. Per germline, CDR1 SGHTA and CDR2 FQGTGA. The CDR3 consists of 16 residues. CDR3 DNA sequence: TGTGCCAGCAGCCCCTTTGAGCGGGGGGCTACAGATACGCAGTATTTT. Its protein is CASSPFERGATDTQYF.

This chain joins TRBV4-1 and TRBJ2-7; D could derive from TRBD1 or TRBD2 (5 bases each). The CDR3 has 14 amino acids. Germline CDR1 and CDR2: MGHRA and YSYEKL. Deletions cut 8 bases from V and 0 bases from J, with 14 bases between. The CDR3, as DNA: TGCGCCAGCGGACCAAGGGACGCCTCCTACGAGCAGTACTTC. This encodes CASGPRDASYEQYF.

This clonotype was counted between two and nine times. This CDR3 reads CASSQYGTGSYNEQFF. The CDR3, as DNA: TGCGCCAGCAGCCAATACGGGACAGGTTCCTACAATGAGCAGTTCTTC. The chain joins TRBV4-1 to TRBJ2-1; 8 nucleotides match TRBD1. This CDR3 is 16 amino acids long. The ends lost 2 bases at V and 1 base at J; junction bases unmatched: 4. Germline lookup yields CDR1 MGHRA and CDR2 YSYEKL.

This clonotype was counted only a few times. This chain connects TRBV7-6 to TRBJ1-1, with D hard to call. The germline V and J ends were trimmed by 5 bases and 3 bases, with 16 bases remaining between them. The CDR3 runs 15 residues. Germline CDR1 reads SGHVS; CDR2 reads FNYEAQ. The CDR3 sequence: CASSLGFGGDTEAFF. The CDR3 coding sequence is TGTGCCAGCAGCCTGGGTTTTGGTGGGGACACTGAAGCTTTCTTT. Using reference TRBV7-6 and TRBJ1-1 for the parts outside the CDR3, the full variable domain is GAGVSQSPRYKVTKRGQDVALRCDPISGHVSLYWYRQALGQGPEFLTYFNYEAQQDKSGLPNDRFSAERPEGSISTLTIQRTEQRDSAMYRCASSLGFGGDTEAFFGQGTRLTVV.

The chain links TRBV4-3 to TRBJ2-1, with 8 bases fitting TRBD2. Germline-derived CDR1 and CDR2 are LGHNA and YSLEER. The CDR3 has 16 residues. Trimming took 1 base from V and 3 from J; bases not matched to a gene: 5. The CDR3 coding sequence is TGCGCCAGCAGCCAAGGCGCGGGGGGTCTCTACAATGAGCAGTTCTTC. Encoded protein: CASSQGAGGLYNEQFF.

This chain joins TRBV5-1 and TRBJ2-7; D possibly corresponds to TRBD2 (7 bases). Trimming shortened V by 4 bases and J by 2 bases, and 13 bases separated the two germline ends. The CDR3 is made up of 14 amino acids. CDR1 is SGHRS and CDR2 is YFSETQ in the germline V gene. CDR3 in amino acids: CASSPEGGTYEQYF. The CDR3 DNA is TGCGCCAGCAGCCCGGAGGGGGGGACCTACGAGCAGTACTTC.